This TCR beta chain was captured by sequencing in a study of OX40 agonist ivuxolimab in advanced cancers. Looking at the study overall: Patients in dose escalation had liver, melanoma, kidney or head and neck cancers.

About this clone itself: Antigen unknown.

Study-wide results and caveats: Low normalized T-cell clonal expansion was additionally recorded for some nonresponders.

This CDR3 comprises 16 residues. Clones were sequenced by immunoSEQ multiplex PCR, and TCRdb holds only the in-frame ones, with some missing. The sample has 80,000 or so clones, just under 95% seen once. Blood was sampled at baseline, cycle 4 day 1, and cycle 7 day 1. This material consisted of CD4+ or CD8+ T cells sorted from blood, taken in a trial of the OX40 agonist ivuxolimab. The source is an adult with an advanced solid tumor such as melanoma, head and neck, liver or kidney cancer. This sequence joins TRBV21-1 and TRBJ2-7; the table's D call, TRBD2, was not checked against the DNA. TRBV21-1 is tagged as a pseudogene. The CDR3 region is CASSKVSGGPVYEQYF. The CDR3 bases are TGTGCCAGCAGCAAAGTCTCGGGAGGGCCTGTTTACGAGCAGTACTTC.